The 6 T cell receptor beta chains listed next were all sequenced from one sample in a study of blood T cell repertoires in COVID-19. Repertoires were generated with immunoSEQ multiplex PCR, while TCRdb's copy carries only in-frame clones and drops some. Among roughly 220,000 clones, about 86% were seen once, and the ten largest hold approximately 14%. The sequenced sample was PBMCs or T cells enriched from blood (not recorded which). Receptors were obtained from a woman between 45 and 60 years old with acute COVID-19.

For the CDR3, the DNA is TGTGCCAGCTCACCCAAACTAGCGGGATCCTACAATGAGCAGTTCTTC. It codes for CASSPKLAGSYNEQFF. This rearrangement joins TRBV18 to TRBJ2-1; 10 nucleotides match TRBD2. The CDR3 is 16 residues long. CDR1 is KGHSH, CDR2 LQKENI, per germline. Unmatched junction bases numbered 3, after V lost 3 bases and J lost 1 base.

The chain uses TRBV3-1 (or the pseudogene TRBV3-2) and TRBJ2-3; a possible D gene is TRBD2 (7 bases). CDR3 size: 18 residues. V gave up 5 bases and J gave up 6 bases, with 27 bases separating them. Germline-derived CDR1 and CDR2 are LGHDT and YNNKEL (reference sequence). DNA for the CDR3: TGTGCCAGCAGCATAATGGGTAGGAGGGGGGGCGCAAAGGATACGCAGTATTTT. Protein product: CASSIMGRRGGAKDTQYF.

This clone occurred once. V and J are TRBV7-7 and TRBJ2-2; no reliable D call. Germline V gene data show CDR1 as SSHAT and CDR2 as FNYEAQ (reference sequence). This CDR3 is 12 amino acids long. V lost 5 bases, J lost 6 bases, and 7 bases lay in between. The CDR3 spells CASSPPSGELFF. The CDR3 coding sequence is TGTGCCAGCAGCCCCCCCTCCGGGGAGCTGTTTTTT.

The chain couples TRBV30 to TRBJ2-7; TRBD1 aligns across 11 bases. Losses at the gene ends were 0 bases for V and 3 bases for J; bases not matched to a gene: 4. CDR1 and CDR2 from the germline V gene are GTSNPN and SVGIG (reference sequence). The CDR3 extends over 15 amino acids. This chain's CDR3 is CAWSVGQGAFYEQYF. CDR3 sequence (DNA): TGTGCCTGGAGTGTAGGACAGGGGGCGTTCTACGAGCAGTACTTC.

The gene calls are TRBV2 and TRBJ2-7; 8 positions match TRBD2. Germline V gene lookup returns CDR1 SNHLY and CDR2 FYNNEI. This CDR3 is 14 amino acids long. With 4 bases clipped from V and 3 bases from J, the junction kept 5 bases outside the gene matches. The CDR3 DNA sequence: TGTGCCAGCAGTGTGGGGACTAGGGTCTACGAGCAGTACTTC. It encodes CASSVGTRVYEQYF.

V and J are TRBV6-5 and TRBJ2-7; 12 positions match TRBD1. The CDR3 length is 15 residues. V lost 6 bases and J lost 4; bases outside the gene matches: 7. Germline CDR1 and CDR2: MNHEY and SVGAGI. This CDR3 reads CASSAGGQGAYEQYF. The CDR3 DNA sequence: TGTGCCAGCAGCGCAGGGGGACAGGGGGCTTACGAGCAGTACTTC.